This record looks at one T cell receptor (beta chain) sequence and its context. Its antigen is unidentified. These data come from a study of cytomegalovirus exposure and HLA in healthy donors. Study-level findings and limits: Later work showed greater clonal expansion in HLA-associated TCR beta chains than in equally common others. Earlier analysis yielded a pattern in which most TCR beta V segments were productive about 90% or about 30% of the time.

Vbeta (60) and Jbeta (13) primers were used in the PCR. Using immunoSEQ multiplex PCR, the repertoire was profiled, and TCRdb retains in-frame clones only, with some absent. The sample data list under 40,000 clones. The CDR3 has 12 amino acids. Germline CDR1 and CDR2: SQVTM and ANQGSEA. The V and J ends lost 3 bases and 6 bases respectively, with 8 bases between them. Sequencing used PBMCs. The TCR originated in a woman between 35 and 50 years old in good health and CMV-seropositive. V is TRBV29-1 and J is TRBJ2-2; D might be TRBD2 (5 bases). The CDR3 sequence: CSVDGVAGELFF. CDR3 coding DNA: TGCAGCGTTGACGGGGTCGCCGGGGAGCTGTTTTTT.